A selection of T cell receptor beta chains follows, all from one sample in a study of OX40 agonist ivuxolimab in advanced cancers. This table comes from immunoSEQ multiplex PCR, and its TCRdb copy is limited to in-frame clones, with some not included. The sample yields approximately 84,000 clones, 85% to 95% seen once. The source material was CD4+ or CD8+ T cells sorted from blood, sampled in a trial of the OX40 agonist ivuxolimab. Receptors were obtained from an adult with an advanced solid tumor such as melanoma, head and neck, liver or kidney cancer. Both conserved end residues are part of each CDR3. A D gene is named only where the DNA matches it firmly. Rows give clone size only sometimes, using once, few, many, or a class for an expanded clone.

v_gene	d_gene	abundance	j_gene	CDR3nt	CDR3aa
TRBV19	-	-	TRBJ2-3	TGTGCCAGTAGTGTCACCGTTAGCACAGATACGCAGTATTTT	CASSVTVSTDTQYF
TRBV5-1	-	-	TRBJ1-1	TGCGCCAGCAGCTTGATAGGGGAAACTGAAGCTTTCTTT	CASSLIGETEAFF
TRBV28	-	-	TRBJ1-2	TGTGCCAGCACGCCGGGACAAATTCCCTATGGCTACACCTTC	CASTPGQIPYGYTF
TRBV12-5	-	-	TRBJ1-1	TGTGCTAGTGTGGGGCTCTCCACTGAAGCTTTCTTT	CASVGLSTEAFF
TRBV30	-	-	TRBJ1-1	TGTGCCTGGAGTTTCCAAAGCAACACTGAAGCTTTCTTT	CAWSFQSNTEAFF
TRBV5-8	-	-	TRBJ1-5	TGTGCCAGCACCGGGGGGGGACGTCAGCCCCAGCATTTT	CASTGGGRQPQHF
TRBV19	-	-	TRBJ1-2	TGTGCCAGTAGTATTTCGACAGACAACTATGGCTACACCTTC	CASSISTDNYGYTF
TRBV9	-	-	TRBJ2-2	TGTGCCAGCAGGGGTGGGACTTCGAACACCGGGGAGCTGTTTTTT	CASRGGTSNTGELFF
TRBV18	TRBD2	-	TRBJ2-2	TGTGCCAGCTCACGTACCCCGAAGGCTAGCGGGACCGGGGAGCTGTTTTTT	CASSRTPKASGTGELFF
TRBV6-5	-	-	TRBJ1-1	TGTGCCAGCAGTCAGGGGCGGACTGAAGCTTTCTTT	CASSQGRTEAFF
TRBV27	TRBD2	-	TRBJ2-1	TGTGCCAGCAGCCGGCTCGGGACTAGCGGTTACAATGAGCAGTTCTTC	CASSRLGTSGYNEQFF
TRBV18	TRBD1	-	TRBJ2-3	TGTGCCAGCTCACCGACAGGGAGTGCAGATACGCAGTATTTT	CASSPTGSADTQYF
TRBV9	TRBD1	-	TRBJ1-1	TGTGCCAGCAGCGCGGGGACAGGGAGCACTGAAGCTTTCTTT	CASSAGTGSTEAFF
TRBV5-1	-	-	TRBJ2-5	TGCGCCAGCAGCTTCAACAGCCAAGAGACCCAGTACTTC	CASSFNSQETQYF
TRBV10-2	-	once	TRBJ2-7	TGCGCCAGCGGCGACACGTCTACCTACGAGCAGTACTTC	CASGDTSTYEQYF
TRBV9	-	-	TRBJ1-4	TGTGCCAGCGTGGGCGTCAGAATCCAACCTAATGAAAAACTGTTTTTT	CASVGVRIQPNEKLFF
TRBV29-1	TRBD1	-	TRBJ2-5	TGCAGCGTTGGTGGACAGGGGGGGGAGACCCAGTACTTC	CSVGGQGGETQYF
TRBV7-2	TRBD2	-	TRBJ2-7	TGTGCCAGCAGCTTAGCGTCCCCAGCGGGAGGCGGGGAGCAGTACTTC	CASSLASPAGGGEQYF
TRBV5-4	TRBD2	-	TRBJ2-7	TGTGCCAGCAGCCCGGGTTCCGGGAGGGCCCAGTACGAGCAGTACTTC	CASSPGSGRAQYEQYF
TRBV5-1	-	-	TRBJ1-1	TGCGCCAGCAGCTTGGAGACGAACACTGAAGCTTTCTTT	CASSLETNTEAFF
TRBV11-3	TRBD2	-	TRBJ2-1	TGTGCCAGCAGCCGACGACCTACTAGCGGGATTAACAATGAGCAGTTCTTC	CASSRRPTSGINNEQFF
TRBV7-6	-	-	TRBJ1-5	TGTGCCAGCAGCTTATATGGGGACCAGCCCCAGCATTTT	CASSLYGDQPQHF
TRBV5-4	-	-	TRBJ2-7	TGTGCCAGCAGCTTGGCCGGTCTTTCCTACGAGCAGTACTTC	CASSLAGLSYEQYF
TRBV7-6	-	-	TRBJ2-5	TGTGCCAGCAGCTCGGGGACAAAGACCCAGTACTTC	CASSSGTKTQYF
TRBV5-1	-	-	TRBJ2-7	TGCGCCAGCAGCTTGGGTTCCGGGACCTACGAGCAGTACTTC	CASSLGSGTYEQYF
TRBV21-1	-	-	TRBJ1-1	TGTGCCAGCAGCCTTCGGGACAGCAAAACCACTGAAGCTTTCTTT	CASSLRDSKTTEAFF
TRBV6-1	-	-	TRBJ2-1	TGTGCCAGCAGTGCGGGACCGACCGAGTTCTTC	CASSAGPTEFF
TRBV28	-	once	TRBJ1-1	TGTGCCAGCACCCCGGGGAACACTGAAGCTTTCTTT	CASTPGNTEAFF
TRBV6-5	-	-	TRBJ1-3	TGTGCCAGCAGTTACGGCCAGATTGGAAACACCATATATTTT	CASSYGQIGNTIYF
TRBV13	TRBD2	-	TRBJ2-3	TGTGCCTATGGAGCTAGCGGAACAGATACGCAGTATTTT	CAYGASGTDTQYF
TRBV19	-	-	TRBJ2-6	TGTGCCAGTAGTAACACAGGGATGGCTGGGGCCAACGTCCTGACTTTC	CASSNTGMAGANVLTF
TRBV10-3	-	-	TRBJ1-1	TGTGCCATCAGTGAGGCATATGAAGCTTTCTTT	CAISEAYEAFF
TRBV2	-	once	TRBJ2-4	TGTGCCAGCAGTACGACAGGAAACATTCAGTACTTC	CASSTTGNIQYF
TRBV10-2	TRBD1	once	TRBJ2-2	TGCGCCAGCAGGAAACAGGGGACCGGGGAGCTGTTTTTT	CASRKQGTGELFF
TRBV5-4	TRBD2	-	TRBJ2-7	TGTGCCAGCAGCTTGGCCGTAGCGGGGGTATATGAGCAGTACTTC	CASSLAVAGVYEQYF
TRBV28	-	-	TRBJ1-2	TGTGCCAGCACTCTCGGGGGGGCTAACTATGGCTACACCTTC	CASTLGGANYGYTF
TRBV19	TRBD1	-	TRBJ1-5	TGTGCCAGTAGGGGACAACAGGGGCTTTTTTGGGCCCAGCATTTT	CASRGQQGLFWAQHF
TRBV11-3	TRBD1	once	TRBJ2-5	TGTGCCAGCAGCGCGACAGGGGGAGAGACCCAGTACTTC	CASSATGGETQYF
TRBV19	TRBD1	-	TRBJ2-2	TGTGCCACTAGTCGTGGGACAGGGTGGACCCCGCTAGGGTCCGGGGAGCTGTTTTTT	CATSRGTGWTPLGSGELFF
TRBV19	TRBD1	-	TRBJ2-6	TGTGCCAGTAGTGAACAGGGGGCAGCAGGGGCCAACGTCCTGACTTTC	CASSEQGAAGANVLTF
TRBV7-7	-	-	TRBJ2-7	TGTGCCAGCAGCTCGGCTTTAGCGTACGAGCAGTACTTC	CASSSALAYEQYF
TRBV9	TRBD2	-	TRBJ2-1	TGTGCCAGCAGCGTATATAGCGGGACAACCTCCTACAATGAGCAGTTCTTC	CASSVYSGTTSYNEQFF
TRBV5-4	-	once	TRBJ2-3	TGTGCCAGCAGCTTGGGTGGGAGCACAGATACGCAGTATTTT	CASSLGGSTDTQYF
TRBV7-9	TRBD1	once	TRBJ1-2	TGTGCCAGCAGCCCCGCCGGGACAGGGTACGGCTACACCTTC	CASSPAGTGYGYTF
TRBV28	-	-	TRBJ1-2	TGTGCCAGCAGTTTACAGGCCTATGGCTACACCTTC	CASSLQAYGYTF
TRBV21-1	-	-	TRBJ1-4	TGTGCCAGCAGCACTTCACCGGGACAGGGGCCCCCACGTAATGAAAAACTGTTTTTT	CASSTSPGQGPPRNEKLFF
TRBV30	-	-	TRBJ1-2	TGTGCCTGGGTTAAGGACGGAACTAACTATGGCTACACCTTC	CAWVKDGTNYGYTF
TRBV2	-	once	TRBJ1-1	TGTGCCAGCAGTGAAGCGGGGGGAGGGAACACTGAAGCTTTCTTT	CASSEAGGGNTEAFF
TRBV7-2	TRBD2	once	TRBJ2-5	TGTGCCAGCCTAGAGCGGGGGAAAGAGACCCAGTACTTC	CASLERGKETQYF
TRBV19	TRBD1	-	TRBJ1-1	TGTGCCAGTATTAAAAGGACAGGGATAATCGACACTGAAGCTTTCTTT	CASIKRTGIIDTEAFF
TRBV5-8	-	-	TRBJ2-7	TGTGCCAGCAGCTTGGGACAGTCTTGGGACGAGCAGTACTTC	CASSLGQSWDEQYF
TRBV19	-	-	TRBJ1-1	TGTGCCAGTAGTATAAGCGACAGATGGACTGAAGCTTTCTTT	CASSISDRWTEAFF
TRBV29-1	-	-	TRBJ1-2	TGCAGCGTAACTCCTGGGTCACTTGACTATGGCTACACCTTC	CSVTPGSLDYGYTF
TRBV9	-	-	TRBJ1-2	TGTGCCAGCAGAGGGAACTATGGCTACACCTTC	CASRGNYGYTF
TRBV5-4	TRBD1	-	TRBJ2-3	TGTGCCAGCAGCCAGGGACAGGGGGGCACAGATACGCAGTATTTT	CASSQGQGGTDTQYF
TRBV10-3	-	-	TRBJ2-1	TGTGCCATCAGTAAGGGGGTAAGGGGAGAAGATGAGCAGTTCTTC	CAISKGVRGEDEQFF
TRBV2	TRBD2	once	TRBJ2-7	TGTGCCAGCAGTGGGACTAGCGGGCGAATTTACGAGCAGTACTTC	CASSGTSGRIYEQYF
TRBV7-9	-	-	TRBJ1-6	TGTGCCAGCAGCTCCTCGGGTGCCCTGTATTCACCCCTCCACTTT	CASSSSGALYSPLHF
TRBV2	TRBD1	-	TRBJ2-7	TGTGCCAGCAGAAATGGACAGGGGGCTGGGGAGCAGTACTTC	CASRNGQGAGEQYF